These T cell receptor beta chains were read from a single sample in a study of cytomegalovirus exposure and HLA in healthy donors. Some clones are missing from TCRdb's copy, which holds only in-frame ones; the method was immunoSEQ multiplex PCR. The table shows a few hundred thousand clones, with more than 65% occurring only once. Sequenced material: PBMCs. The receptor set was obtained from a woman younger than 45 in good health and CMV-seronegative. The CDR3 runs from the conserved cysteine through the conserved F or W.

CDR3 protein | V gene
CASSTIRRGVPEAFF | TRBV5-4
CASRGQGAENYGYTF | TRBV5-1
CASSPSPGQGYGYTF | TRBV7-3
CAWNPVTGELFF | TRBV30
CASSYSVPGKYGYTF | TRBV6-5
CASSRSTLRVTEAFF | TRBV4-1
CASSLIDRDLPEAFF | TRBV5-1
CASSLSRQGNTEAFF | TRBV13
CASLSPTAGSSIETQYF | TRBV30
CASSYPTSGTGEQYF | TRBV6-5
CASSSAGSTYNEQFF | TRBV4-1
CASSPTGAGDSSTDTQYF | TRBV9